The 21 T cell receptor beta chains in this list originate from one sample, sequenced in a study of shared clonotypes between healthy human individuals. Clones were read by immunoSEQ multiplex PCR, and TCRdb kept only the in-frame ones, dropping some. The table shows some 2,000,000 clones, with about 95% occurring only once. Selected positively for CCR7 and CD45RO-negative, naive CD8 cells excluded terminally differentiated effector memory CD45RA+ cells. Sequencing was carried out using naive CD8+ T cells sorted from blood. The source of these receptors is a man aged 18 to 30 in good health.

The chain joins TRBV13 to TRBJ1-6; a weak D match, TRBD1 (5 bases). The CDR3 covers 13 residues. CDR1 PRHDT and CDR2 FYEKMQ come from the germline V gene (reference sequence). V was trimmed by 1 base and J by 9 bases, leaving 7 bases between them. The CDR3 nucleotides are TGTGCCAGCAGCTTAGACAGGTCTTCACCCCTCCACTTT. It is translated as CASSLDRSSPLHF.

The chain employs TRBV7-9 and TRBJ1-1; TRBD1 aligns across 11 bases. Unmatched junction bases numbered 10, after V lost 4 bases and J lost 0 bases. Germline CDR1 and CDR2: SEHNR and FQNEAQ (reference sequence). This CDR3 is built from 18 residues. CDR3 loop: CASSSHRDRGGLNTEAFF. CDR3 nucleotide sequence: TGTGCCAGCAGCTCTCACCGGGACAGGGGGGGATTGAACACTGAAGCTTTCTTT.

The chain links TRBV6-5 to TRBJ2-1; D remains ambiguous. The CDR3 spans 10 residues. Germline CDR1 is MNHEY and CDR2 is SVGAGI. Deletions cut 9 bases from V and 10 bases from J, with 10 bases between. CDR3 residues: CARVPAEQFF. The CDR3, as DNA: TGTGCCAGGGTACCCGCGGAGCAGTTCTTC.

The J gene is TRBJ2-2, the V gene TRBV13; 11 bases are a match to TRBD1. With 6 bases clipped from V and 6 bases from J, the junction kept 6 bases outside the gene matches. The CDR3 runs 15 residues. The germline CDR1 and CDR2 sequences are PRHDT and FYEKMQ (reference sequence). CDR3 in amino acids: CASSPDRGLSGELFF. As DNA, the CDR3 is TGTGCCAGCAGTCCGGACAGGGGGCTGTCCGGGGAGCTGTTTTTT.

The chain uses TRBV6-1 and TRBJ2-7; D is unresolved. This CDR3 is built from 14 residues. The ends were cut back, 1 base at V and 2 bases at J, with 9 bases in the middle. Germline CDR1 is MNHNS and CDR2 is SASEGT. The CDR3 nucleotides read TGTGCCAGCAGTGAAGTTGCCGGTGCCTACGAGCAGTACTTC. This codes for CASSEVAGAYEQYF.

This chain links TRBV29-1 with TRBJ2-7; tentatively, D is TRBD1 (6 bases). The germline CDR1 and CDR2 sequences are SQVTM and ANQGSEA. The CDR3 length is 13 residues. V lost 3 bases to trimming and J lost 0 bases, with 9 bases between them. The CDR3 bases are TGCAGCGTTGAGGACAGCTACTCCTACGAGCAGTACTTC. This translates into CSVEDSYSYEQYF.

This clone occurred once. The chain has TRBV7-9 and TRBJ2-1, with D perhaps assigned TRBD1 or TRBD2 (5 bases each). This CDR3 is built from 17 residues. V was pared by 0 bases and J by 1 base, with 13 bases between. CDR1 is SEHNR, CDR2 FQNEAQ, per germline (reference sequence). The CDR3 DNA is TGTGCCAGCAGCTTAGCTTGGGGGAGAGGTTCCTACAATGAGCAGTTCTTC. It is translated as CASSLAWGRGSYNEQFF.

With respect to this clone: Germline is not matched at one junction end, which may reflect a read error. The chain employs TRBV6-5 and TRBJ1-1, with no clear D. Germline V CDR1 and CDR2: MNHEY, SVGAGI. CDR3 length: 13 amino acids. The CDR3: CASNYSTSLEAFF. As DNA, the CDR3 is TGTGCCAGCAATTACTCGACATCCCTTGAAGCTTTCTTT.

The genes are TRBV7-6 and TRBJ2-2; D possibly corresponds to TRBD1 (6 bases). The CDR3 contains 16 residues. V dropped 3 bases and J dropped 1 base, with 12 bases sitting between them. Germline V gene data show CDR1 as SGHVS and CDR2 as FNYEAQ. DNA of the CDR3: TGTGCCAGCAGCTTCATACAACAGGGGAACACCGGGGAGCTGTTTTTT. Protein: CASSFIQQGNTGELFF. The full variable domain, in which reference TRBV7-6 and TRBJ2-2 provide the parts outside the CDR3, is GAGVSQSPRYKVTKRGQDVALRCDPISGHVSLYWYRQALGQGPEFLTYFNYEAQQDKSGLPNDRFSAERPEGSISTLTIQRTEQRDSAMYRCASSFIQQGNTGELFFGEGSRLTVL.

The chain recombines TRBV7-9 with TRBJ2-3; D is uncertain. Germline V gives CDR1 SEHNR, CDR2 FQNEAQ (reference sequence). CDR3 size: 13 residues. Deletions cut 5 bases from V and 6 bases from J, with 12 bases between. This CDR3 reads CASSLMTGDTQYF. CDR3 DNA: TGTGCCAGCAGCCTCATGACCGGGGATACGCAGTATTTT.

This chain uses TRBV5-4 with TRBJ2-7, with 9 positions matching TRBD2. CDR3 length: 14 amino acids. The trim removed 8 bases at V and 5 bases at J, leaving 11 bases unmatched. Germline V gene lookup returns CDR1 SGHNT and CDR2 YYREEE (reference sequence). The CDR3 here is CARSGTSQTHEQYF. The DNA for the CDR3 is TGTGCCAGATCCGGGACTAGCCAAACCCACGAGCAGTACTTC.

This clone came up once. V and J are TRBV27 and TRBJ2-7, with 10 bases identical to TRBD2. CDR3 length equals 14 residues. Germline V gene sequence: CDR1 MNHEY, CDR2 SMNVEV (reference sequence). V dropped 6 bases and J dropped 6; count of bases not matched to a gene: 8. The CDR3 spells CASSPLAGLSEQYF. The CDR3 nucleotides read TGTGCCAGCAGCCCACTAGCGGGGCTCTCCGAGCAGTACTTC.

Concerning this clone itself: Other nucleotide sequences in the sample specify the same CDR3. The chain couples TRBV28 to TRBJ2-1, with D unresolved. The CDR3 covers 13 residues. V shed 2 bases and J shed 3 bases, with 5 bases lying between them. Germline-derived CDR1 and CDR2 are MDHEN and SYDVKM. In nucleotides, the CDR3 is TGTGCCAGCAGTTTAAGTCGCTACAATGAGCAGTTCTTC. Its translation: CASSLSRYNEQFF.

The chain joins TRBV6-1 to TRBJ2-5; maybe TRBD1 (8 bases). Trimming stripped 2 bases from V and 1 base from J, with 26 bases between. Germline CDR1 MNHNS, CDR2 SASEGT. The CDR3 consists of 20 residues. The CDR3 DNA reads as TGTGCCAGCAGTGAAAAATGGGGGGGCCCGACAGGGGCCTTCCAAGAGACCCAGTACTTC. Its protein is CASSEKWGGPTGAFQETQYF.

This rearrangement joins TRBV5-6 to TRBJ2-1; 8 positions agree with TRBD1. CDR1 is SGHDT, CDR2 YYEEEE, per germline. Trimming at V came to 4 bases and at J to 2 bases, leaving 5 bases not matched to a gene. CDR3 size: 15 residues. The CDR3 nucleotides are TGTGCCAGCAGCCACAGGGGGGAGCCCTACAATGAGCAGTTCTTC. Translated: CASSHRGEPYNEQFF.

The chain joins TRBV2 to TRBJ2-5; TRBD1 is a possible D gene (7 bases). V was shortened by 5 bases and J by 4 bases, with 17 bases between the two germline ends. Germline assignment: CDR1 SNHLY and CDR2 FYNNEI. The CDR3 has 15 residues. CDR3 amino acids: CASSTGAGGRETQYF. The CDR3 DNA is TGTGCCAGCAGTACGGGGGCAGGGGGTAGAGAGACCCAGTACTTC.

V gene TRBV28 combines with J gene TRBJ2-2; TRBD1 aligns across 7 bases. V lost 6 bases and J lost 4; bases outside the gene matches: 8. Per germline, CDR1 MDHEN and CDR2 SYDVKM. CDR3 length equals 15 residues. The CDR3 is CASRVTGIGTGELFF. CDR3 coding DNA: TGTGCCAGCAGGGTGACAGGGATAGGCACCGGGGAGCTGTTTTTT.

In nucleotides, the CDR3 is TGCGCCAGCAGCCAAGGACAGGGGTCCGAGCAGTACTTC. Translating it yields CASSQGQGSEQYF. The chain is built from TRBV4-3 and TRBJ2-7; 8 nucleotides match TRBD1. The V gene's germline CDR1 is LGHNA and CDR2 YSLEER. V trimming: 1 base; J trimming: 6 bases; junction bases outside the gene matches: 2. This CDR3 is 13 amino acids long.

With regard to this clone: The same CDR3 is also encoded by other DNA sequences in this sample. The V gene is TRBV5-6, the J gene TRBJ2-7; 8 nucleotides agree with TRBD1. There are 14 residues in the CDR3. V lost 3 bases, J lost 3 bases, and 5 bases stayed unmatched. Germline V CDR1 and CDR2: SGHDT, YYEEEE. CDR3 loop: CASSSRDRSYEQYF. The CDR3 DNA sequence: TGTGCCAGCAGCTCCCGGGACAGGAGCTACGAGCAGTACTTC.

A word on this clone: This sample also contains other DNA sequences that code for the same CDR3. The gene calls are TRBV6-5 and TRBJ2-7; 11 bases are shared with TRBD2. In germline, CDR1 is MNHEY, CDR2 SVGAGI. The CDR3 sequence is 14 residues long. The J segment lost 2 bases and the V segment lost 6 bases, leaving 3 bases of the junction unmatched. CDR3 sequence: CASSSTSGTYEQYF. CDR3 coding DNA: TGTGCCAGCAGCTCGACTAGCGGGACCTACGAGCAGTACTTC.

This clone has a single count. V and J are TRBV7-9 and TRBJ2-7; D is undetermined. CDR3 length: 12 amino acids. Trimming removed 6 bases from V and 2 bases from J, with 8 bases in between. Germline-derived CDR1 and CDR2 are SEHNR and FQNEAQ (reference sequence). The CDR3 nucleotides are TGTGCCAGCAGTAAGATCGCCTACGAGCAGTACTTC. Residues: CASSKIAYEQYF.